A selection of T cell receptor beta chains follows, all from one sample in a study of beta chain features in type 1 diabetes. The data were produced by immunoSEQ multiplex PCR, yet TCRdb's version contains in-frame clones alone and is incomplete. The repertoire consists of around 360,000 clones, with roughly 13% occurring once and the leading ten covering 0.0095% to 0.013%. The sequenced sample was naive CD4+ T cells from blood. All receptors derive from a woman aged 18-30 years with type 1 diabetes. The CDR3 runs from the conserved cysteine through the conserved F or W. A D gene is named only where the DNA matches it firmly. Not every row has a clone size; where given, it reads once, few, many or a size class.

NA	TRBV5-1	TRBJ2-7	NA	CASSLRTEPYEQYF	TGCGCCAGCAGCCTACGGACAGAGCCCTACGAGCAGTACTTC
NA	TRBV6-5	TRBJ2-7	NA	CASSLDRGYEQYF	TGTGCCAGCAGTTTGGATAGGGGATACGAGCAGTACTTC
few	TRBV11-3	TRBJ2-2	TRBD2	CASRVSGTFGELFF	TGTGCCAGTCGGGTTAGCGGGACGTTCGGGGAGCTGTTTTTT
NA	TRBV4-3	TRBJ1-2	NA	CASSQESQSNYGYTF	TGCGCCAGCAGCCAAGAATCCCAATCTAACTATGGCTACACCTTC
few	TRBV5-1	TRBJ2-2	TRBD2	CASSSRRTSGGPTGELFF	TGCGCCAGCAGCTCTAGAAGGACTAGCGGGGGACCCACCGGGGAGCTGTTTTTT
few	TRBV5-1	TRBJ2-5	NA	CASSSISGGREAQYF	TGCGCCAGCAGCTCAATAAGCGGCGGGCGTGAGGCCCAGTACTTC
NA	TRBV14	TRBJ2-2	NA	CASSQDKLGELFF	TGTGCCAGCAGCCAAGACAAGCTCGGGGAGCTGTTTTTT
few	TRBV7-2	TRBJ2-1	TRBD1	CASSVQGAGVNEQFF	TGTGCCAGCAGCGTACAGGGGGCAGGAGTCAATGAGCAGTTCTTC
few	TRBV14	TRBJ1-1	NA	CASSQVWHEAFF	TGTGCCAGCAGCCAAGTTTGGCACGAAGCTTTCTTT
few	TRBV23-1	TRBJ2-1	TRBD2	CASSQFWGGQFF	TGCGCCAGCAGTCAATTCTGGGGGGGTCAGTTCTTC
few	TRBV30	TRBJ2-7	NA	CAWRARVSYEQYF	TGTGCCTGGAGAGCCCGCGTCTCCTACGAGCAGTACTTC